Included here is one T cell receptor beta chain sequence, with context. Its antigen remains unknown. Other nucleotide sequences in the sample specify the same CDR3. The sample originates from a study of shared clonotypes between healthy human individuals. Overall study results and limits: A small donor pool kept down the genetic and exposure-history diversity that was represented. Generally, naive subsets came out with larger estimated richness than memory subsets.

Repertoires were generated with immunoSEQ multiplex PCR, while TCRdb's copy carries only in-frame clones and drops some. Counted here are 1,500,000 or so clones, approximately 96% occurring once; the ten biggest clones make up more than 0.9%. Trimming stripped 2 bases from V and 2 bases from J, with 4 bases between. The CDR3 is 12 amino acids. Germline-derived CDR1 and CDR2 are MNHNY and SVGAGI (reference sequence). The receptor was derived from a man aged 25-45 years in good health. The sample consisted of naive CD4+ T cells sorted from blood. Regarding subset: CD45RA+ positively selected. The chain uses TRBV6-6 and TRBJ2-7; D gene ambiguous. The CDR3 bases are TGTGCCAGCAGTTACAGTGCCTACGAGCAGTACTTC. Translating gives CASSYSAYEQYF.